Listed below are T cell receptor beta chains from one sample, sequenced in a study of regulatory T cells in long-lasting Graves disease. TCRdb itself ran the multiplex PCR reads through MiXCR, one entry per CDR3 protein. Of 350,000 to 500,000 distinct CDR3 sequences listed, over 15% are singletons. This sample was also put to use in a study of T cells in Graves' hyperthyroidism and ophthalmopathy.

The material sequenced was peripheral blood mononuclear cells (PBMCs), taken at new diagnosis, from a patient treated with antithyroid drugs. These receptors were collected from a woman in her late teens or twenties with Graves disease. CDR3s include the opening cysteine and the closing phenylalanine or tryptophan. D genes are given only for firm matches. Clone size is stated in some rows and not others, as once, few, many or a class when expanded.

j_call: TRBJ2-2; d_call: TRBD1; v_call: TRBV20-1; clone_size: NA; cdr3_nt: TGCAGTGCGTCCGGGACAGGGGGCACCGGGGAGCTGTTTTTT; cdr3_aa: CSASGTGGTGELFF
j_call: TRBJ2-7; d_call: NA; v_call: TRBV9; clone_size: many; cdr3_nt: TGTGCCAGCAGTGTTACTGGCTACGAGCAGTACTTC; cdr3_aa: CASSVTGYEQYF
j_call: TRBJ2-5; d_call: NA; v_call: TRBV12-3/TRBV12-4; clone_size: few; cdr3_nt: TGTGCCAGCAGTATAGCGGTCTTCCAAGAGACCCAGTACTTC; cdr3_aa: CASSIAVFQETQYF
j_call: TRBJ2-2; d_call: TRBD2; v_call: TRBV18; clone_size: few; cdr3_nt: TGTGCCAGCTCACCAGGACTAGCGGGAGGGAACACCGGGGAGCTGTTTTTT; cdr3_aa: CASSPGLAGGNTGELFF
j_call: TRBJ1-2; d_call: NA; v_call: TRBV20-1; clone_size: many; cdr3_nt: TGCAGTGCTAGAGATCGGAGGATGGAGGGCTACACCTTC; cdr3_aa: CSARDRRMEGYTF
j_call: TRBJ1-5; d_call: NA; v_call: TRBV10-3; clone_size: few; cdr3_nt: TGTGCCATCAGTGAAACGAGACCCGGAGACTATAGCAATCAGCCCCAGCATTTT; cdr3_aa: CAISETRPGDYSNQPQHF
j_call: TRBJ2-7; d_call: TRBD2; v_call: TRBV6-2/TRBV6-3; clone_size: few; cdr3_nt: TGTGCCAGCAGTTACTCGAAGGGAGGGAGTGCCTACGAGCAGTACTTC; cdr3_aa: CASSYSKGGSAYEQYF
j_call: TRBJ2-1; d_call: TRBD2; v_call: TRBV3-1; clone_size: NA; cdr3_nt: TGTGCCAGCAGCCTCGGGACTAGCGGGAGGGCCCATGAGCAGTTCTTC; cdr3_aa: CASSLGTSGRAHEQFF
j_call: TRBJ2-7; d_call: NA; v_call: TRBV13; clone_size: many; cdr3_nt: TGTGCCAGCAGCTTAGGAGAGTCGCAGTGGGAGCAGTACTTC; cdr3_aa: CASSLGESQWEQYF
j_call: TRBJ2-3; d_call: NA; v_call: TRBV28; clone_size: many; cdr3_nt: TGTGCCAGCAGTTTCTCCTATAGCCATACGCAGTATTTT; cdr3_aa: CASSFSYSHTQYF
j_call: TRBJ2-3; d_call: NA; v_call: TRBV28; clone_size: many; cdr3_nt: TGTGCCAGCAGTTTCTCCAACACAGATACGCAGTATTTT; cdr3_aa: CASSFSNTDTQYF
j_call: TRBJ2-7; d_call: NA; v_call: TRBV19; clone_size: few; cdr3_nt: TGTGCCAGTAGTATCCCGGGACAAGGAACCTACGAGCAGTACTTC; cdr3_aa: CASSIPGQGTYEQYF
j_call: TRBJ1-1; d_call: NA; v_call: TRBV12-3/TRBV12-4; clone_size: NA; cdr3_nt: TGTGCCAGCACCTCGACTGGTAAGGGAGCTTTCTTT; cdr3_aa: CASTSTGKGAFF
j_call: TRBJ2-7; d_call: TRBD2; v_call: TRBV27; clone_size: many; cdr3_nt: TGTGCCAGCAGCTTAACCGCGGGGGGCTACGAGCAGTACTTC; cdr3_aa: CASSLTAGGYEQYF
j_call: TRBJ2-3; d_call: NA; v_call: TRBV7-9; clone_size: NA; cdr3_nt: TGTGCCAGCAGCCCACCCCGGGAGCCTAGCACAGATACGCAGTATTTT; cdr3_aa: CASSPPREPSTDTQYF
j_call: TRBJ2-5; d_call: NA; v_call: TRBV20-1; clone_size: NA; cdr3_nt: TGCAGTGCTAGACCCGCGAGAAAAGAGACCCAGTACTTC; cdr3_aa: CSARPARKETQYF
j_call: TRBJ2-5; d_call: TRBD1; v_call: TRBV12-3/TRBV12-4; clone_size: few; cdr3_nt: TGTGCCAGCAGTTCGAGACAGGGTCAAGAGACCCAGTACTTC; cdr3_aa: CASSSRQGQETQYF
j_call: TRBJ2-1; d_call: NA; v_call: TRBV28; clone_size: many; cdr3_nt: TGTGCCAGCAGTTCCGTTAGCTCCTACAATGAGCAGTTCTTC; cdr3_aa: CASSSVSSYNEQFF
j_call: TRBJ2-3; d_call: NA; v_call: TRBV7-9; clone_size: many; cdr3_nt: TGTGCCAGCAGCTTACTACTAGCCGACACAGATACGCAGTATTTT; cdr3_aa: CASSLLLADTDTQYF
j_call: TRBJ1-1; d_call: NA; v_call: TRBV28; clone_size: few; cdr3_nt: TGTGCCAGCAGTTCAACAGGGTACACTGAAGCTTTCTTT; cdr3_aa: CASSSTGYTEAFF